These 11 T cell receptor beta chains were all obtained from the same sample, sequenced in a study of CD8 T cells in Susac syndrome. With random hexamers, 0.5 to 1 ug RNA was reverse transcribed. Via MiXCR, TCRdb re-called the immunoSEQ multiplex PCR reads, giving one row per CDR3 protein. The sample yields some 400,000 distinct CDR3 sequences, more than 80% seen once. Sequenced material: CD8+ T cells from PBMCs. These receptors came from a human donor with multiple sclerosis.

This chain uses TRBV7-9 with TRBJ2-7; 13 bases are a match to TRBD2. CDR3 size: 16 residues. Germline V gene sequence: CDR1 SEHNR, CDR2 FQNEAQ (reference sequence). V lost 6 bases and J lost 3; bases outside the gene matches: 8. The CDR3 DNA reads as TGTGCCAGCAGTTGGACTAGCGGGGGTGCCTTCTACGAGCAGTACTTC. Amino acids: CASSWTSGGAFYEQYF. The complete variable domain, with remaining parts taken from reference TRBV7-9 and TRBJ2-7, reads DTGVSQNPRHKITKRGQNVTFRCDPISEHNRLYWYRQTLGQGPEFLTYFQNEAQLEKSRLLSDRFSAERPKGSFSTLEIQRTEQGDSAMYLCASSWTSGGAFYEQYFGPGTRLTVT.

This clonotype has a handful of counts. The chain combines TRBV27 with TRBJ2-7; D perhaps matches TRBD2 (5 bases). The CDR3 contains 12 residues. Trimming removed 5 bases from V and 0 bases from J, with 5 bases in between. Germline V gene sequence: CDR1 MNHEY, CDR2 SMNVEV (reference sequence). The CDR3: CASSAGSYEQYF. Written as DNA, the CDR3 is TGTGCCAGCAGTGCGGGCTCCTACGAGCAGTACTTC.

The chain uses TRBV10-3 and TRBJ2-7; 8 bases line up with TRBD1. The length of the CDR3 is 13 residues. From germline, CDR1 is ENHRY and CDR2 SYGVKD. With 6 bases clipped from V and 5 bases from J, the junction kept 6 bases outside the gene matches. In nucleotides, the CDR3 is TGTGCCATCAGCGGGACAGGCTGGAACGAGCAGTACTTC. Its translation: CAISGTGWNEQYF.

The genes are TRBV27 and TRBJ2-7; TRBD1 might be the D (6 bases). Germline loops: CDR1 MNHEY, CDR2 SMNVEV (reference sequence). The CDR3 length is 14 residues. V lost 6 bases and J lost 0, with 12 bases in between. CDR3: CASSPTTGSYEQYF. DNA of the CDR3: TGTGCCAGCAGCCCAACGACAGGCTCCTACGAGCAGTACTTC.

The rearrangement links TRBV6-6 to TRBJ2-7; 12 bases line up with TRBD2. The CDR3 runs 16 residues. CDR1 is MNHNY, CDR2 SVGAGI, per germline (reference sequence). V shed 4 bases and J 0 bases; nucleotides not matched to a gene: 4. CDR3 loop: CASSSMTSGSSYEQYF. Written as DNA, the CDR3 is TGTGCCAGCAGTTCCATGACTAGCGGGAGCTCCTACGAGCAGTACTTC.

This chain uses TRBV2 with TRBJ2-7; 12 bases map to TRBD2. This CDR3 contains 15 residues. Unmatched junction bases numbered 3, after V lost 4 bases and J lost 2 bases. CDR1 is SNHLY and CDR2 is FYNNEI in the germline V gene. The CDR3 DNA reads TGTGCCAGCAGTGGTCTAGCGGGAGGGCCCTACGAGCAGTACTTC. Translation: CASSGLAGGPYEQYF.

The gene calls are TRBV7-8 and TRBJ1-4; D gene ambiguous. Deletions cut 0 bases from V and 0 bases from J, with 8 bases between. From germline, CDR1 is SGHVS and CDR2 FQNEAQ. The CDR3 length is 16 residues. The DNA of the CDR3 is TGTGCCAGCAGCTTAGCAGAAACCGCAACTAATGAAAAACTGTTTTTT. The encoded protein is CASSLAETATNEKLFF.

The V gene is TRBV4-2, the J gene TRBJ2-6; weak D call: TRBD2 (6 bases). The CDR3 covers 14 residues. The germline V and J ends were trimmed by 8 bases and 0 bases, with 8 bases remaining between them. Germline V gene sequence: CDR1 LGHNA, CDR2 YNFKEQ. The CDR3 protein is CASGGTSGANVLTF. For the CDR3, the DNA is TGTGCCAGCGGGGGGACCTCTGGGGCCAACGTCCTGACTTTC.

This clonotype was seen more than once but under ten times. This chain joins TRBV25-1 and TRBJ2-7; D possibly uses TRBD1 or TRBD2 (5 bases each). The CDR3 extends over 11 amino acids. Trimming left V 4 bases short and J 6 bases short, with 7 bases between. Germline CDR1 reads MGHDK; CDR2 reads SYGVNS. CDR3 sequence: CASSAGGEQYF. The CDR3 coding sequence is TGTGCCAGCAGTGCTGGGGGCGAGCAGTACTTC.

The sample holds a few counts of this clonotype. The rearrangement uses TRBV7-2 and TRBJ1-1, with D tentatively TRBD1 (6 bases). Germline lookup yields CDR1 SGHTA and CDR2 FQGNSA. This CDR3 has 16 residues. V was clipped by 1 base and J by 4 bases, with 16 bases between them. This CDR3 is CASSLGPQGTGTEAFF. The CDR3 DNA reads TGTGCCAGCAGCTTAGGGCCGCAGGGGACGGGCACTGAAGCTTTCTTT.

The chain links TRBV30 to TRBJ1-2, with 7 bases that match TRBD1. Germline trimming cut 6 bases from V and 3 bases from J; bases unmatched to any gene: 13. The germline V gene has CDR1 GTSNPN and CDR2 SVGIG (reference sequence). This CDR3 region has 15 residues. CDR3 protein: CACSQPGQGDYGYTF. In DNA, the CDR3 is TGTGCCTGCTCCCAGCCGGGGCAGGGGGACTATGGCTACACCTTC.